The 13 T cell receptor beta chains presented below share a single source sample, sequenced in a study of long-term antiretroviral therapy in people with HIV. Run at survey level, the immunoSEQ assay was version v3.0. Sequencing was performed with immunoSEQ multiplex PCR; in TCRdb, only in-frame clones are kept and a portion is missing. The sample contains roughly 15,000 clones, roughly 85% of which appear only once. The sequenced sample was unsorted PBMCs, obtained 1.8 years before starting antiretroviral therapy. These receptors all come from a woman aged 40 to 49 with HIV.

This clone was seen a few times. The chain recombines TRBV6-5 with TRBJ1-2; D not resolved. Trimming shortened V by 0 bases and J by 0 bases, and 5 bases separated the two germline ends. The CDR3 runs to 14 residues. Germline CDR1 and CDR2: MNHEY and SVGAGI. CDR3 loop: CASSYSITNYGYTF. CDR3 nucleotides: TGTGCCAGCAGTTACTCGATTACTAACTATGGCTACACCTTC.

DNA for the CDR3: TGTGCCAGCAGCTCGACTAGCGGGACTTACGAGCAGTACTTC. Amino acid sequence: CASSSTSGTYEQYF. The V gene is TRBV9, the J gene TRBJ2-7; 11 bases align to TRBD2. The CDR3 spans 14 residues. Germline V lookup: CDR1 SGDLS, CDR2 YYNGEE. V shed 4 bases and J 4 bases; nucleotides not matched to a gene: 4.

The chain combines TRBV7-9 with TRBJ1-1, with D perhaps matching TRBD1 (6 bases). Trimming left V 0 bases short and J 0 bases short, with 20 bases between. This CDR3 is 19 amino acids long. Germline V gene sequence: CDR1 SEHNR, CDR2 FQNEAQ (reference sequence). In DNA form, the CDR3 reads TGTGCCAGCAGCTTAGCATTGTTCCGGGACACCCCCATGAACACTGAAGCTTTCTTT. Translating it yields CASSLALFRDTPMNTEAFF.

The rearrangement uses TRBV11-2 and TRBJ2-2; D tentatively reads TRBD1 or TRBD2 (5 bases each). V shed 0 bases and J shed 2 bases, with 13 bases lying between them. The CDR3 is 17 amino acids. From germline, CDR1 is SGHAT and CDR2 FQNNGV. CDR3 sequence: CASSLDGPWDNTGELFF. The CDR3 DNA sequence: TGTGCCAGCAGCTTAGATGGGCCCTGGGACAACACCGGGGAGCTGTTTTTT. The variable domain in full, with the rest retrieved from reference TRBV11-2 and TRBJ2-2, is EAGVAQSPRYKIIEKRQSVAFWCNPISGHATLYWYQQILGQGPKLLIQFQNNGVVDDSQLPKDRFSAERLKGVDSTLKIQPAKLEDSAVYLCASSLDGPWDNTGELFFGEGSRLTVL.

The chain carries TRBV18 and TRBJ2-7; TRBD1 matches at 9 bases. In germline, CDR1 is KGHSH, CDR2 LQKENI. The CDR3 contains 13 residues. J lost 5 bases, V lost 3 bases, and 2 bases had no gene match. The CDR3 here is CASSPRDRDEQYF. DNA of the CDR3: TGTGCCAGCTCACCCCGGGACAGGGACGAGCAGTACTTC. Based on the CDR3 plus reference TRBV18 and TRBJ2-7, the full variable domain is NAGVMQNPRHLVRRRGQEARLRCSPMKGHSHVYWYRQLPEEGLKFMVYLQKENIIDESGMPKERFSAEFPKEGPSILRIQQVVRGDSAAYFCASSPRDRDEQYFGPGTRLTVT.

The V and J genes are TRBV28 and TRBJ1-2; 7 nucleotides match TRBD1. The CDR3 consists of 14 residues. Losses at the gene ends were 6 bases for V and 0 bases for J; bases not matched to a gene: 4. Germline lookup yields CDR1 MDHEN and CDR2 SYDVKM. CDR3 amino acids: CASRPGQANYGYTF. The CDR3 DNA is TGTGCCAGCAGACCCGGACAGGCTAACTATGGCTACACCTTC.

V and J are TRBV19 and TRBJ1-1, with D perhaps matching TRBD1 (5 bases). The CDR3 covers 15 residues. The germline V and J ends were trimmed by 3 bases and 2 bases, with 13 bases remaining between them. Germline CDR1 reads LNHDA; CDR2 reads SQIVND (reference sequence). The CDR3 DNA follows: TGTGCCAGTAGTATTCAGGGTGGGGTAAACACTGAAGCTTTCTTT. Amino acids: CASSIQGGVNTEAFF.

This clone is medium-sized (0.01 to 0.1%) within its sample. V is TRBV7-6 and J is TRBJ2-1; D is uncertain. Trimming pared 1 base from V and 6 bases from J, leaving 1 base between. The CDR3 loop spans 11 amino acids. Germline CDR1 reads SGHVS; CDR2 reads FNYEAQ. CDR3 in amino acids: CASSLGNEQFF. CDR3 nucleotide sequence: TGTGCCAGCAGCTTAGGCAATGAGCAGTTCTTC.

The V call is TRBV29-1, the J call TRBJ1-4; possible D gene TRBD1, 6 bases. This CDR3 has 14 amino acids. Looked up from germline, CDR1 is SQVTM and CDR2 is ANQGSEA. The ends were cut back, 7 bases at V and 6 bases at J, with 18 bases in the middle. The CDR3: CSAGERGGYEKLFF. The CDR3 coding sequence is TGCAGCGCTGGGGAACGGGGGGGCTATGAAAAACTGTTTTTT.

The chain is built from TRBV10-1 and TRBJ1-5; no clear D gene. Germline V gene lookup returns CDR1 WNHNN and CDR2 SYGVQD (reference sequence). The V and J ends lost 7 bases and 3 bases respectively, with 13 bases between them. This CDR3 has 14 amino acids. CDR3 sequence: CASKGLDLNQPQHF. The DNA for the CDR3 is TGCGCCAGCAAGGGATTAGACCTCAATCAGCCCCAGCATTTT.

The chain carries TRBV18 and TRBJ1-1; 8 bases line up with TRBD1. Per the germline V gene, CDR1 is KGHSH and CDR2 is LQKENI. The V gene end was trimmed by 1 base and the J gene end by 3 bases; junction bases not matched to a gene: 4. This CDR3 contains 15 residues. The CDR3 region has the DNA TGTGCCAGCTCACCACGGACAGGGTGGTACACTGAAGCTTTCTTT. It is translated as CASSPRTGWYTEAFF.

CDR3 amino acids: CASSDQGSEKLFF. DNA for the CDR3: TGTGCCAGCAGTGACCAGGGTAGTGAAAAACTGTTTTTT. The chain is built from TRBV25-1 and TRBJ1-4; D is perhaps TRBD1 (5 bases). The ends were cut back, 3 bases at V and 7 bases at J, with 9 bases in the middle. The length of the CDR3 is 13 residues. Germline CDR1 reads MGHDK; CDR2 reads SYGVNS. Combining the CDR3 with reference TRBV25-1 and TRBJ1-4 gives the whole variable domain EADIYQTPRYLVIGTGKKITLECSQTMGHDKMYWYQQDPGMELHLIHYSYGVNSTEKGDLSSESTVSRIRTEHFPLTLESARPSHTSQYLCASSDQGSEKLFFGSGTQLSVL.

This rearrangement joins TRBV10-3 to TRBJ1-1; a weak D match, TRBD1 (6 bases). CDR1 and CDR2 from the germline V gene are ENHRY and SYGVKD. Trimming left V 2 bases short and J 1 base short, with 8 bases between. The CDR3 is made up of 14 amino acids. The CDR3 region is CAISEGGQNTEAFF. CDR3 nucleotides: TGTGCCATCAGTGAGGGGGGACAGAACACTGAAGCTTTCTTT.